This T cell receptor beta chain was obtained from a study of cytomegalovirus exposure and HLA in healthy donors. The PCR used 60 Vbeta and 13 Jbeta primers. Generated by immunoSEQ multiplex PCR, the TCRdb table keeps only in-frame clones and is missing some. The data hold 76,000 or so clones, with less than 80% observed a single time. In germline, CDR1 is SEHNR, CDR2 FQNEAQ (reference sequence). The trim removed 5 bases at V and 0 bases at J, leaving 7 bases unmatched. This CDR3 spans 16 amino acids. This clone was seen once. Antigen: not known. Study-wide findings and caveats: Analysis performed later showed TCR beta chains linked to HLA being more clonally expanded than equally common others.

The sequencing input was PBMCs. The source is a woman aged 40 to 50 in good health and CMV-seropositive. The chain employs TRBV7-9 and TRBJ2-7, with TRBD2 identical over 10 bases. In DNA, the CDR3 is TGTGCCAGCAGCCTGAGCGGGGGGGCCCTCTCCTACGAGCAGTACTTC. Residues: CASSLSGGALSYEQYF.